The sequence of this TCR beta chain was determined in a study of tumour-infiltrating T cells in Burkitt lymphoma. At the level of the study: Patients covered every epidemiological subtype of Burkitt lymphoma. Overall and progression-free survival were predicted by productive clonality.

This CDR3 comprises 18 residues. CDR1 and CDR2 (germline): SGHTA, FQGNSA. Trimming took 1 base from V and 4 from J, leaving 20 bases between them. This clone was detected once. Its antigen is not known. Broader study findings: Public clonotypes, several, appeared across numerous Burkitt lymphoma patients.

Method: immunoSEQ multiplex PCR; TCRdb's copy keeps in-frame clones and lacks some. This sample has about 6,600 clones, with over 75% found just once. J is TRBJ1-5 and V is TRBV7-2; D call uncertain. The clonotype was recovered from a human donor with Burkitt lymphoma. The sequenced material came from tumor tissue. The chain's CDR3 is CASSLVGWAGTANQPQHF. CDR3 nucleotides: TGTGCCAGCAGCTTAGTCGGGTGGGCGGGAACAGCTAATCAGCCCCAGCATTTT.